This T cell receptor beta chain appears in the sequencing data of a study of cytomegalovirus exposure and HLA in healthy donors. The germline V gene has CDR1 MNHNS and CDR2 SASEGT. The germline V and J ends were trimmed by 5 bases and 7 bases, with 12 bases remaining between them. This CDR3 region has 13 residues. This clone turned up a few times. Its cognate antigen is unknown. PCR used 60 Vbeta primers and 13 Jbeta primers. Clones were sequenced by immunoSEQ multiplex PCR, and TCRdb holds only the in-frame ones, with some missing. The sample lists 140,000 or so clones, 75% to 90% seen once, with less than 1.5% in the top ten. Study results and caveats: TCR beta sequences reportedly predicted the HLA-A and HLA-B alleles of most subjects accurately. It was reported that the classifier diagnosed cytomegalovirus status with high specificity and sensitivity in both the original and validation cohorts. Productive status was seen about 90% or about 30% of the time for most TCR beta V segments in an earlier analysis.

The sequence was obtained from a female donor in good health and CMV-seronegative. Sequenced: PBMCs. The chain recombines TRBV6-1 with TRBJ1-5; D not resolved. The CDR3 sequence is CASSPSRRQPQHF. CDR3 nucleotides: TGTGCCAGCAGTCCCAGCCGGAGGCAGCCCCAGCATTTT.